A selection of T cell receptor beta chains follows, all from one sample in a study of blood T cell repertoires in COVID-19. Sequencing used immunoSEQ multiplex PCR; TCRdb keeps in-frame clones, though not all of them. The repertoire has 390,000 or so clones, 85% to 90% of them found once; the top ten carry 10%. Material for sequencing was PBMCs or T cells enriched from blood (not recorded which). The receptors stem from a woman aged 45-59 years who had recovered from COVID-19. CDR3s include the opening cysteine and the closing phenylalanine or tryptophan. Each record gives: clone size, J gene, V gene, D gene, CDR3 DNA, CDR3 protein. D genes are given only for firm matches. Size tells how often a clone was seen (once, few, many) or the class of an expanded clone, and some rows leave it out.

abundance: .
j_gene: TRBJ2-1
v_gene: TRBV4-2
d_gene: TRBD2
CDR3nt: TGTGCCAGCAGCCCCTGGGGTAGCGGGGGGGCTTTGTCATACAATGAGCAGTTCTTC
CDR3aa: CASSPWGSGGALSYNEQFF

abundance: .
j_gene: TRBJ1-3
v_gene: TRBV27
d_gene: .
CDR3nt: TGTGCCAGCAGTTTATCGGCCGGAAACACCATATATTTT
CDR3aa: CASSLSAGNTIYF

abundance: few
j_gene: TRBJ1-1
v_gene: TRBV30
d_gene: .
CDR3nt: TGTGCCTGGAGTGGCGGGGGTGCCACTGAAGCTTTCTTT
CDR3aa: CAWSGGGATEAFF

abundance: .
j_gene: TRBJ1-1
v_gene: TRBV2
d_gene: .
CDR3nt: TGTGCCAGCAGTGAGGGGGTGGGACATAAGAACACTGAAGCTTTCTTT
CDR3aa: CASSEGVGHKNTEAFF

abundance: once
j_gene: TRBJ2-3
v_gene: TRBV19
d_gene: TRBD2
CDR3nt: TGTGCCAGTAGAGACCCCCTTACTAGCGGGGGGCCAGATACGCAGTATTTT
CDR3aa: CASRDPLTSGGPDTQYF

abundance: .
j_gene: TRBJ1-3
v_gene: TRBV27
d_gene: TRBD1
CDR3nt: TGTGCCAGCAGTTCGACAGGGGTGGTTCCCGGAAACACCATATATTTT
CDR3aa: CASSSTGVVPGNTIYF

abundance: .
j_gene: TRBJ1-1
v_gene: TRBV3-1/TRBV3-2
d_gene: .
CDR3nt: TGTGCCAGCAGCCAAGGCAACAGGGACACTGAAGCTTTCTTT
CDR3aa: CASSQGNRDTEAFF

abundance: once
j_gene: TRBJ1-3
v_gene: TRBV23-1
d_gene: .
CDR3nt: TGCGCCAGCAGTCAAGGGGGAGGTATATATTTT
CDR3aa: CASSQGGGIYF

abundance: .
j_gene: TRBJ2-3
v_gene: TRBV3-1/TRBV3-2
d_gene: TRBD2
CDR3nt: TGTGCCAGCAGCCAACGGACTAGCGGGGGGTTAGATACGCAGTATTTT
CDR3aa: CASSQRTSGGLDTQYF

abundance: .
j_gene: TRBJ1-6
v_gene: TRBV7-2
d_gene: .
CDR3nt: TGTGCCAGCAGCCAGGTGGGCTCCTATAATTCACCCCTCCACTTT
CDR3aa: CASSQVGSYNSPLHF

abundance: .
j_gene: TRBJ1-1
v_gene: TRBV5-1
d_gene: .
CDR3nt: TGCGCCAGCAGCTTTTCTGGACAGTCTGCTTCTGCAGCTTTCTTT
CDR3aa: CASSFSGQSASAAFF

abundance: .
j_gene: TRBJ2-1
v_gene: TRBV10-3
d_gene: .
CDR3nt: TGTGCCATCGGGGCAGTGTACAATGAGCAGTTCTTC
CDR3aa: CAIGAVYNEQFF

abundance: .
j_gene: TRBJ1-2
v_gene: TRBV11-2
d_gene: .
CDR3nt: TGTGCCAGCACCTACGACGGGGAGGGCTACACCTTC
CDR3aa: CASTYDGEGYTF

abundance: .
j_gene: TRBJ1-2
v_gene: TRBV2
d_gene: .
CDR3nt: TGTGCCAGCAGAAACAGGGATCTTGGCTACACCTTC
CDR3aa: CASRNRDLGYTF

abundance: .
j_gene: TRBJ1-3
v_gene: TRBV3-1/TRBV3-2
d_gene: .
CDR3nt: TGTGCCAGCAGCGAACTACTTGGAAACACCATATATTTT
CDR3aa: CASSELLGNTIYF

abundance: .
j_gene: TRBJ1-1
v_gene: TRBV5-1
d_gene: TRBD1
CDR3nt: TGCGCCAGCACGTTAGGGAACAGGGGGTTAATGAACACTGAAGCTTTCTTT
CDR3aa: CASTLGNRGLMNTEAFF

abundance: .
j_gene: TRBJ1-2
v_gene: TRBV18
d_gene: .
CDR3nt: TGTGCCAGCTCACCACCGAGCGGGGATGGCTACACCTTC
CDR3aa: CASSPPSGDGYTF

abundance: few
j_gene: TRBJ2-5
v_gene: TRBV6-1
d_gene: TRBD2
CDR3nt: TGTGCCAGCAGTGAACTAGCGGGGGGGCCAGAGACCCAGTACTTC
CDR3aa: CASSELAGGPETQYF

abundance: once
j_gene: TRBJ1-2
v_gene: TRBV28
d_gene: TRBD1
CDR3nt: TGTGCCAGCAGTTCGCCCTCCGGGACAGGGCGGGGCTACACCTTC
CDR3aa: CASSSPSGTGRGYTF

abundance: .
j_gene: TRBJ2-2
v_gene: TRBV11-3
d_gene: .
CDR3nt: TGTGCCAGCAGCCCAATTGGGGGGACCGGGGAGCTGTTTTTT
CDR3aa: CASSPIGGTGELFF

abundance: .
j_gene: TRBJ2-3
v_gene: TRBV19
d_gene: .
CDR3nt: TGTGCCAGTACTCCTAGGGGGGGGGCGAGCACAGATACGCAGTATTTT
CDR3aa: CASTPRGGASTDTQYF

abundance: .
j_gene: TRBJ2-2
v_gene: TRBV9
d_gene: .
CDR3nt: TGTGCCAGCAGCCCGGTGTCCGGGGAGCTGTTTTTT
CDR3aa: CASSPVSGELFF

abundance: once
j_gene: TRBJ2-7
v_gene: TRBV10-3
d_gene: .
CDR3nt: TGTGCCATCGGGGGGAGGGGGGAAGCCTACGAGCAGTACTTC
CDR3aa: CAIGGRGEAYEQYF

abundance: once
j_gene: TRBJ1-3
v_gene: TRBV28
d_gene: TRBD1
CDR3nt: TGTGCCAGCCGCGCCGATTGGGGACAGGACCTCGGAAACACCATATATTTT
CDR3aa: CASRADWGQDLGNTIYF

abundance: .
j_gene: TRBJ2-1
v_gene: TRBV6-4
d_gene: TRBD1
CDR3nt: TGTGCCAGCAGAGTATCACAGGGGCACAATGAGCAGTTCTTC
CDR3aa: CASRVSQGHNEQFF

abundance: .
j_gene: TRBJ1-5
v_gene: TRBV25-1
d_gene: .
CDR3nt: TGTGCCAGCAGAGAGGCAGGGAGCAATCAGCCCCAGCATTTT
CDR3aa: CASREAGSNQPQHF

abundance: few
j_gene: TRBJ1-2
v_gene: TRBV7-9
d_gene: TRBD1
CDR3nt: TGTGCCAGCAGCTTAGCGGCGTTTAGGGGACAGGGCAATTATGGCTACACCTTC
CDR3aa: CASSLAAFRGQGNYGYTF

abundance: .
j_gene: TRBJ1-6
v_gene: TRBV9
d_gene: .
CDR3nt: TGTGCCAGCAGCGTAGAACGAGGTAATTCACCCCTCCACTTT
CDR3aa: CASSVERGNSPLHF

abundance: .
j_gene: TRBJ1-6
v_gene: TRBV5-5
d_gene: TRBD1
CDR3nt: TGTGCCAGCAGCTTGGTGGGACAGGGTTTCAGCTCCTATAATTCACCCCTCCACTTT
CDR3aa: CASSLVGQGFSSYNSPLHF

abundance: .
j_gene: TRBJ1-6
v_gene: TRBV9
d_gene: .
CDR3nt: TGTGCCAGCAGCGTAGGCAGGGTGGGAAATTCACCCCTCCACTTT
CDR3aa: CASSVGRVGNSPLHF

abundance: .
j_gene: TRBJ1-5
v_gene: TRBV28
d_gene: .
CDR3nt: TGTGCCAGCAATCCGCTCGGGAGCAATCAGCCCCAGCATTTT
CDR3aa: CASNPLGSNQPQHF

abundance: .
j_gene: TRBJ2-3
v_gene: TRBV6-1
d_gene: .
CDR3nt: TGTGCCAGCAGTGATTTACAGGGAGCAGATACGCAGTATTTT
CDR3aa: CASSDLQGADTQYF

abundance: .
j_gene: TRBJ1-6
v_gene: TRBV12-3/TRBV12-4
d_gene: .
CDR3nt: TGTGCCAGCACCCGCTCCTATAATTCACCCCTCCACTTT
CDR3aa: CASTRSYNSPLHF

abundance: .
j_gene: TRBJ1-6
v_gene: TRBV11-1
d_gene: TRBD1
CDR3nt: TGTGCCAGCAGCTTAGGGGACAGGGATTCACCCCTCCACTTT
CDR3aa: CASSLGDRDSPLHF

abundance: .
j_gene: TRBJ2-1
v_gene: TRBV30
d_gene: .
CDR3nt: TGTGCCTGGAGGGGCAGCTCCTACAATGAGCAGTTCTTC
CDR3aa: CAWRGSSYNEQFF

abundance: .
j_gene: TRBJ1-6
v_gene: TRBV3-1/TRBV3-2
d_gene: .
CDR3nt: TGTGCCAGCAGCCAAGCTGATGCAGCGAGCAATTCACCCCTCCACTTT
CDR3aa: CASSQADAASNSPLHF

abundance: .
j_gene: TRBJ1-1
v_gene: TRBV6-4
d_gene: TRBD1
CDR3nt: TGTGCCAGCAGTGACCCCGGGACAGGGGGTTTTTGGGACACTGAAGCTTTCTTT
CDR3aa: CASSDPGTGGFWDTEAFF

abundance: .
j_gene: TRBJ2-1
v_gene: TRBV30
d_gene: TRBD1
CDR3nt: TGTGCCTCGCACCCTCGAGACAGGGGGCAAAATGAGCAGTTCTTC
CDR3aa: CASHPRDRGQNEQFF

abundance: .
j_gene: TRBJ1-4
v_gene: TRBV4-1
d_gene: .
CDR3nt: TGCGCCAGCAGCCAGGGGGCTGAAAAACTGTTTTTT
CDR3aa: CASSQGAEKLFF

abundance: .
j_gene: TRBJ1-2
v_gene: TRBV11-2
d_gene: TRBD1
CDR3nt: TGTGCCAGCAGCTTAGCAGGGGGTCTGGGCTACACCTTC
CDR3aa: CASSLAGGLGYTF

abundance: once
j_gene: TRBJ2-7
v_gene: TRBV9
d_gene: .
CDR3nt: TGTGCCAGCAGCGTAGGTGGGGGGTTCAGGGACGAGCAGTACTTC
CDR3aa: CASSVGGGFRDEQYF

abundance: .
j_gene: TRBJ2-6
v_gene: TRBV5-4
d_gene: .
CDR3nt: TGTGCCAGCAGCCGAGCGTCGGCGAGCTCTGGGGCCAACGTCCTGACTTTC
CDR3aa: CASSRASASSGANVLTF

abundance: .
j_gene: TRBJ2-1
v_gene: TRBV19
d_gene: TRBD2
CDR3nt: TGTGCCAGCATCTTTAGCGGGGAGCAGTTCTTC
CDR3aa: CASIFSGEQFF

abundance: .
j_gene: TRBJ2-2
v_gene: TRBV27
d_gene: .
CDR3nt: TGTGCCACGGGACACGGGAACACCGGGGAGCTGTTTTTT
CDR3aa: CATGHGNTGELFF

abundance: .
j_gene: TRBJ2-5
v_gene: TRBV5-1
d_gene: .
CDR3nt: TGCGCCAGCAGCTTGGCGGGGGAACCCCATCAAGAGACCCAGTACTTC
CDR3aa: CASSLAGEPHQETQYF

abundance: once
j_gene: TRBJ1-4
v_gene: TRBV4-3
d_gene: .
CDR3nt: TGCGCCAGCAGCCATGGCATTAACAGGGATGGGGAGGAAAAACTGTTTTTT
CDR3aa: CASSHGINRDGEEKLFF

abundance: .
j_gene: TRBJ2-3
v_gene: TRBV7-2
d_gene: TRBD2
CDR3nt: TGTGCCAGCAGAATCGGACTAGCGGGGATCAAGATAGTGGATACGCAGTATTTT
CDR3aa: CASRIGLAGIKIVDTQYF

abundance: .
j_gene: TRBJ2-2
v_gene: TRBV5-6
d_gene: .
CDR3nt: TGTGCCAGCAGCTTGAGACGAACTAGCTCGGCCGGGGAGCTGTTTTTT
CDR3aa: CASSLRRTSSAGELFF

abundance: .
j_gene: TRBJ1-1
v_gene: TRBV7-9
d_gene: TRBD1
CDR3nt: TGTGCCAGCAGCGTATCCTGGACAGGGGAGGGGACTGAAGCTTTCTTT
CDR3aa: CASSVSWTGEGTEAFF

abundance: .
j_gene: TRBJ2-5
v_gene: TRBV5-5
d_gene: TRBD2
CDR3nt: TGTGCCAGCAGCCGGGGTGCGGGGGGGGCTCAAGAGACCCAGTACTTC
CDR3aa: CASSRGAGGAQETQYF